The 22 T cell receptor beta chains below come from one sample, sequenced in a study of cytomegalovirus exposure and HLA in healthy donors. PCR amplification relied on 60 Vbeta primers (plus 13 Jbeta primers). The assay was immunoSEQ multiplex PCR, and TCRdb's table has in-frame clones only and misses some. The sample has 170,000 or so clones; about 73% are singletons. The sequencing sample was made of PBMCs. These receptors all come from a woman aged 45-60 years in good health and CMV-seropositive.

V and J are TRBV14 and TRBJ2-3; D gene unclear. The length of the CDR3 is 14 residues. In germline, CDR1 is SGHDN, CDR2 FVKESK. V was cut by 6 bases and J by 0 bases, with 10 bases left in between. The CDR3 DNA is TGTGCCAGCAGTCCGCTAGTGAGCACAGATACGCAGTATTTT. This codes for CASSPLVSTDTQYF.

This clone appeared a few times. The chain carries TRBV27 and TRBJ1-5, with 8 bases aligning to TRBD1. Losses at the gene ends were 3 bases for V and 1 base for J; bases not matched to a gene: 11. Per germline, CDR1 MNHEY and CDR2 SMNVEV (reference sequence). CDR3 length: 18 residues. The CDR3 region is CASSLDYQGALSNQPQHF. CDR3 coding DNA: TGTGCCAGCAGTTTGGATTATCAGGGGGCTTTAAGCAATCAGCCCCAGCATTTT.

In this sample, this clone turned up a few times. The chain recombines TRBV5-1 with TRBJ2-2; TRBD2 agrees at 12 bases. Germline loops: CDR1 SGHRS, CDR2 YFSETQ. With 5 bases clipped from V and 7 bases from J, the junction kept 9 bases outside the gene matches. This CDR3 is built from 16 residues. The CDR3: CASSFLAGGPSGELFF. The CDR3 DNA reads TGCGCCAGCAGTTTCCTAGCGGGGGGGCCAAGCGGGGAGCTGTTTTTT.

The V call is TRBV5-1, the J call TRBJ1-1, with D possibly matching TRBD1 (5 bases). The CDR3 is 15 amino acids. The ends were cut back, 4 bases at V and 5 bases at J, with 18 bases in the middle. CDR1 and CDR2 (germline): SGHRS, YFSETQ. The CDR3 region has the DNA TGCGCCAGCAGCCTTCAGGGCCCCGGCAGGACTGAAGCTTTCTTT. As protein: CASSLQGPGRTEAFF.

The gene calls are TRBV19 and TRBJ1-5; no clear D. Germline V lookup: CDR1 LNHDA, CDR2 SQIVND (reference sequence). The CDR3 runs 13 residues. V was clipped by 3 bases and J by 4 bases, with 7 bases between them. CDR3 protein: CASSIETNQPQHF. CDR3 in DNA: TGTGCCAGTAGTATTGAAACAAATCAGCCCCAGCATTTT.

The rearrangement links TRBV4-1 to TRBJ1-2; a weak D match, TRBD1 (6 bases). The ends were cut back, 1 base at V and 6 bases at J, with 15 bases in the middle. This CDR3 is 15 amino acids long. Per the germline V gene, CDR1 is MGHRA and CDR2 is YSYEKL. The CDR3 DNA reads TGCGCCAGCAGCCAAGGGAGGGGAGGGGGTGATGGCTACACCTTC. It yields the protein CASSQGRGGGDGYTF.

The genes are TRBV4-2 and TRBJ2-2; TRBD2 agrees at 10 bases. With V trimmed by 4 bases and J by 6 bases, 8 bases remained unmatched. This CDR3 spans 16 amino acids. Germline V gene lookup returns CDR1 LGHNA and CDR2 YNFKEQ. In DNA, the CDR3 is TGTGCCAGCAGCCGATTAGCGGGGGGAGGCGCCGGGGAGCTGTTTTTT. This sequence encodes CASSRLAGGGAGELFF.

This clone was recorded once. This chain connects TRBV6-1 to TRBJ2-1, with 10 bases identical to TRBD2. This CDR3 has 17 amino acids. J lost 7 bases, V lost 2 bases, and 11 bases had no gene match. CDR1 and CDR2 (germline): MNHNS, SASEGT. CDR3 region: CASSEQRGGHISNEQFF. The CDR3 DNA follows: TGTGCCAGCAGTGAACAGCGGGGGGGCCATATTAGTAATGAGCAGTTCTTC.

The chain uses TRBV7-2 and TRBJ2-1; the D gene is possibly TRBD2 (6 bases). The germline V gene has CDR1 SGHTA and CDR2 FQGNSA. The CDR3 runs 14 residues. The ends were cut back, 4 bases at V and 5 bases at J, with 12 bases in the middle. CDR3 DNA: TGTGCCAGCAGCTCTACCGGGACTGACAATGAGCAGTTCTTC. Translating it yields CASSSTGTDNEQFF.

The chain carries TRBV5-4 and TRBJ1-4; tentatively, D is TRBD1 (5 bases). This CDR3 has 14 amino acids. Germline assignment: CDR1 SGHNT and CDR2 YYREEE (reference sequence). Trimming removed 4 bases from V and 8 bases from J, with 15 bases in between. CDR3 coding DNA: TGTGCCAGCAGCGGGGGGGGGTTTAGCGAAAAACTGTTTTTT. This translates into CASSGGGFSEKLFF.

This sequence joins TRBV6-5 and TRBJ2-3, with TRBD1 identical over 9 bases. Per germline, CDR1 MNHEY and CDR2 SVGAGI. After removal of 6 bases from V and 4 bases from J, the junction contained 8 bases not matched to a gene. There are 15 residues in the CDR3. In nucleotides, the CDR3 is TGTGCCAGCAGCCCCGACAGGGGGAACGCAGATACGCAGTATTTT. Translation: CASSPDRGNADTQYF.

This clone came up once. The chain employs TRBV5-1 and TRBJ2-3, with no clear D. The germline V and J ends were trimmed by 4 bases and 2 bases, with 14 bases remaining between them. There are 15 residues in the CDR3. Germline V gives CDR1 SGHRS, CDR2 YFSETQ. The CDR3 DNA reads as TGCGCCAGCAGCATAGCATTGGTCTCCACAGATACGCAGTATTTT. Its translation is CASSIALVSTDTQYF.

The chain links TRBV9 to TRBJ1-4, with TRBD1 matching over 7 bases. J was trimmed by 4 bases and V by 0 bases; bases with no gene match: 3. The CDR3 is 15 residues long. Germline values: CDR1 SGDLS, CDR2 YYNGEE. CDR3 coding DNA: TGTGCCAGCAGCGTAGAGGGGGCTGATAATGAAAAACTGTTTTTT. Its translation is CASSVEGADNEKLFF.

The chain couples TRBV18 to TRBJ1-1; D is perhaps TRBD1 (5 bases). The length of the CDR3 is 12 residues. Germline V CDR1 and CDR2: KGHSH, LQKENI. Trimming removed 6 bases from V and 4 bases from J, with 9 bases in between. DNA of the CDR3: TGTGCCAGCTCGGCAGGGTCCACTGAAGCTTTCTTT. It specifies CASSAGSTEAFF. Together with reference TRBV18 and TRBJ1-1, the CDR3 gives the full variable domain: NAGVMQNPRHLVRRRGQEARLRCSPMKGHSHVYWYRQLPEEGLKFMVYLQKENIIDESGMPKERFSAEFPKEGPSILRIQQVVRGDSAAYFCASSAGSTEAFFGQGTRLTVV.

This rearrangement joins TRBV2 to TRBJ2-7, with 8 bases fitting TRBD2. V lost 7 bases, J lost 0 bases, and 5 bases stayed unmatched. The CDR3 extends over 14 amino acids. CDR1 and CDR2 from the germline V gene are SNHLY and FYNNEI. For the CDR3, the DNA is TGTGCCAGCACCCCGGGACTAGTCTCCTACGAGCAGTACTTC. This sequence encodes CASTPGLVSYEQYF.

A few counts support this clone. CDR3 region: CAISASGQGLRGYTF. The CDR3 DNA reads TGTGCCATCAGTGCCTCCGGACAGGGCTTGAGGGGCTACACCTTC. This chain uses TRBV10-3 with TRBJ1-2, with TRBD1 identical over 8 bases. CDR1 is ENHRY and CDR2 is SYGVKD in the germline V gene. V shed 4 bases, J shed 8 bases, and the junction held 12 bases outside the gene matches. The CDR3 has 15 amino acids.

V gene TRBV6-5 combines with J gene TRBJ1-3; D is perhaps TRBD1 (6 bases). The V end was cut by 4 bases, the J end by 4 bases, with 17 bases between. The germline CDR1 and CDR2 sequences are MNHEY and SVGAGI. The CDR3 covers 16 residues. CDR3 sequence (DNA): TGTGCCAGCAGTTCAGCTCACAGGGTTGGAGGAAACACCATATATTTT. Residues: CASSSAHRVGGNTIYF.

The chain uses TRBV5-1 and TRBJ1-1, with TRBD1 matching over 9 bases. The CDR3 is 14 residues long. V was pared by 3 bases and J by 5 bases, with 5 bases of the junction left unmatched. Germline V gives CDR1 SGHRS, CDR2 YFSETQ. This CDR3 reads CASSSKTGGTEAFF. The CDR3 DNA reads TGCGCCAGCAGCTCCAAGACAGGGGGAACTGAAGCTTTCTTT.

The J gene is TRBJ1-1, the V gene TRBV6-5; D ambiguous. The CDR3 runs to 15 residues. Per germline, CDR1 MNHEY and CDR2 SVGAGI. Trimming removed 5 bases at V and 1 base at J, with 14 bases between. The CDR3 spells CASSVHSYPNTEAFF. The CDR3 bases are TGTGCCAGCAGTGTGCACAGCTACCCGAACACTGAAGCTTTCTTT.

This chain connects TRBV5-4 to TRBJ2-1, with D possibly TRBD1 on 6 matching bases. The CDR3 has 14 amino acids. CDR1 is SGHNT and CDR2 is YYREEE in the germline V gene (reference sequence). Trimming shortened V by 4 bases and J by 2 bases, and 10 bases separated the two germline ends. This chain's CDR3 is CASSPRQAYNEQFF. The DNA for the CDR3 is TGTGCCAGCAGCCCCCGACAGGCCTACAATGAGCAGTTCTTC.

To note about this clone: Additional DNA sequences in this sample encode the identical CDR3. The rearrangement links TRBV5-1 to TRBJ2-2; 12 nucleotides align to TRBD2. The CDR3 covers 16 residues. Germline CDR1 is SGHRS and CDR2 is YFSETQ. J was trimmed by 4 bases and V by 4 bases; bases with no gene match: 5. The chain's CDR3 is CASSLTLAGGTGELFF. DNA of the CDR3: TGCGCCAGCAGCCTGACACTAGCGGGGGGCACCGGGGAGCTGTTTTTT.

The chain couples TRBV27 to TRBJ1-1, with D tentatively TRBD1 (6 bases). CDR1 MNHEY and CDR2 SMNVEV come from the germline V gene (reference sequence). The CDR3 sequence is 15 residues long. The V end was cut by 5 bases, the J end by 5 bases, with 18 bases between. The CDR3 is CASSVNRVIVTEAFF. The CDR3 region has the DNA TGTGCCAGCAGTGTTAACAGGGTTATTGTGACTGAAGCTTTCTTT.